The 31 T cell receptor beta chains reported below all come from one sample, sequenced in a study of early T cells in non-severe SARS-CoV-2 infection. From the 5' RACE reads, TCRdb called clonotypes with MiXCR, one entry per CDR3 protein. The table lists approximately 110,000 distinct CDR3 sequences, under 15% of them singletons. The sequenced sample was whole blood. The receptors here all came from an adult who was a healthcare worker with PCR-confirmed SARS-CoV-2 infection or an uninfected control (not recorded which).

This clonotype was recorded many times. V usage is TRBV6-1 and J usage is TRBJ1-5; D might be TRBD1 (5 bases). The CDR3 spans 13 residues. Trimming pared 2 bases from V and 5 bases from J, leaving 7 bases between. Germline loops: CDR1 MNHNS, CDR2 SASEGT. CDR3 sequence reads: CASSEQGDQPQHF. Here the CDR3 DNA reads TGTGCCAGCAGTGAACAGGGAGATCAGCCCCAGCATTTT.

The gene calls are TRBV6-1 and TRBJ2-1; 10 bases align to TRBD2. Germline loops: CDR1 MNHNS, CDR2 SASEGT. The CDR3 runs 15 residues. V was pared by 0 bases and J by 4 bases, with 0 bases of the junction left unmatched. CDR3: CASSEASGGYNEQFF. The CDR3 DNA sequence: TGTGCCAGCAGTGAAGCTAGCGGGGGGTACAATGAGCAGTTCTTC.

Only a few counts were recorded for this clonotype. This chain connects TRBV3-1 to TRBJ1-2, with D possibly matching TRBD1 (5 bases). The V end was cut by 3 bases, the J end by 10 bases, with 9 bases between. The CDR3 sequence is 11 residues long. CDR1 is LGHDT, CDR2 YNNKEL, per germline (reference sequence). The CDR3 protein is CASSQLTDYTF. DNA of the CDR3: TGTGCCAGCAGCCAGTTGACAGACTACACCTTC.

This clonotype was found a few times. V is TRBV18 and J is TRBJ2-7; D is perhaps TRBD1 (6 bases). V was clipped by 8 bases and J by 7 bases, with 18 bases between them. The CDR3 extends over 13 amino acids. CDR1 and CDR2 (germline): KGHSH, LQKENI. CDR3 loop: CASKQGILGEQYF. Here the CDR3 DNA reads TGTGCCAGCAAACAGGGTATCCTCGGGGAGCAGTACTTC.

For the CDR3, the DNA is TGTGCCAGCAGGAACCGTCAGGGGGCTGAGCAGTTCTTC. This sequence encodes CASRNRQGAEQFF. V gene TRBV12-3 or TRBV12-4 combines with J gene TRBJ2-1; 8 bases agree with TRBD1. The V segment lost 6 bases and the J segment 9 bases; nucleotides outside the gene matches: 7. This CDR3 spans 13 amino acids.

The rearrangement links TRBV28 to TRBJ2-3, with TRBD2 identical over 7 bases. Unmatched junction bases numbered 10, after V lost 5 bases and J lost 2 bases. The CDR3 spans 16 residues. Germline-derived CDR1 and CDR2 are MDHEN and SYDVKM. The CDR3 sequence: CASSQSGATLTDTQYF. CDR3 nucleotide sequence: TGTGCCAGCAGTCAAAGCGGGGCGACCCTCACAGATACGCAGTATTTT.

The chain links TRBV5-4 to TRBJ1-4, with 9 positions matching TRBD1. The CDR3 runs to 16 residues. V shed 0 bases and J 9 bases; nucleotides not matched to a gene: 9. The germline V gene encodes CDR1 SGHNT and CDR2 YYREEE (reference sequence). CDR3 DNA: TGTGCCAGCAGCTTGGCCGATTCCGGACAGGGGAAAAAACTGTTTTTT. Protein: CASSLADSGQGKKLFF. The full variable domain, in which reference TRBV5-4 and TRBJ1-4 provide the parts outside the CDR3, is ETGVTQSPTHLIKTRGQQVTLRCSSQSGHNTVSWYQQALGQGPQFIFQYYREEENGRGNFPPRFSGLQFPNYSSELNVNALELDDSALYLCASSLADSGQGKKLFFGSGTQLSVL.

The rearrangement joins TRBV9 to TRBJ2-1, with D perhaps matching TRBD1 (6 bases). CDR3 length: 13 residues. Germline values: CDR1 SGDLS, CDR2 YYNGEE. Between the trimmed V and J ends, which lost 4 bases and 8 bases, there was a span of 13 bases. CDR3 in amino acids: CASSQGSKDEQFF. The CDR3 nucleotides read TGTGCCAGCAGCCAGGGGAGTAAGGATGAGCAGTTCTTC.

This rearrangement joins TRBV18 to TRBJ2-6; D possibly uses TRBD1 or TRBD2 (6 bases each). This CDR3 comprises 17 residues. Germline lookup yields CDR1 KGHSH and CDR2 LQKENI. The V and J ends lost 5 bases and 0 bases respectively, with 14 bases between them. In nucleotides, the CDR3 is TGTGCCAGCTCAGCGGGGACATCCCCCTCTGGGGCCAACGTCCTGACTTTC. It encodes CASSAGTSPSGANVLTF.

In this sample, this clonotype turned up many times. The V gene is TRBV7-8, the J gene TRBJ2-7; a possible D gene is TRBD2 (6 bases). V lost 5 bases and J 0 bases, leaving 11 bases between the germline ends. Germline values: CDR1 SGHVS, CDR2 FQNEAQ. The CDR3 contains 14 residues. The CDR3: CASSPMGGSYEQYF. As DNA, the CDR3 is TGTGCCAGCAGCCCAATGGGGGGCTCCTACGAGCAGTACTTC. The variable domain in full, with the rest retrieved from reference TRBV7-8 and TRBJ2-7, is GAGVSQSPRYKVAKRGQDVALRCDPISGHVSLFWYQQALGQGPEFLTYFQNEAQLDKSGLPSDRFFAERPEGSVSTLKIQRTQQEDSAVYLCASSPMGGSYEQYFGPGTRLTVT.

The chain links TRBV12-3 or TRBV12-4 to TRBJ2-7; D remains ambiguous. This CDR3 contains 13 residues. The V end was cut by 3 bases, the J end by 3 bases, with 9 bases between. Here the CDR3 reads CASSFSGSYEQYF. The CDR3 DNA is TGTGCCAGCAGTTTTTCCGGAAGCTACGAGCAGTACTTC.

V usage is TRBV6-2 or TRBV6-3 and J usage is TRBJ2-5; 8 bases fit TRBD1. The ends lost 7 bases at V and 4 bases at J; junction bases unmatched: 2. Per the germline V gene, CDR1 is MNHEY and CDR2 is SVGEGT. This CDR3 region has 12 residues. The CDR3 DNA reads TGTGCCAGCACTGGGACAGGAGAGACCCAGTACTTC. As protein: CASTGTGETQYF.

The CDR3 sequence is CASSQPGLAYEQYF. In DNA form, the CDR3 reads TGTGCCAGCAGCCAACCGGGACTAGCCTACGAGCAGTACTTC. The rearrangement uses TRBV3-1 and TRBJ2-7; 8 nucleotides agree with TRBD2. V was clipped by 2 bases and J by 2 bases; unmatched bases: 2. Germline CDR1 reads LGHDT; CDR2 reads YNNKEL (reference sequence). The CDR3 is 14 amino acids.

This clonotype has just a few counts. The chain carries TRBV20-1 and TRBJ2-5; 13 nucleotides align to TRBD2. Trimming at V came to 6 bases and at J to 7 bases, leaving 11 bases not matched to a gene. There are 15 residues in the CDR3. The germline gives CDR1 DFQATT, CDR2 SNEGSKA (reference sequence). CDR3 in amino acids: CSALTSGGPPGTQYF. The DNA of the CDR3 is TGCAGTGCACTGACTAGCGGGGGGCCCCCAGGGACCCAGTACTTC.

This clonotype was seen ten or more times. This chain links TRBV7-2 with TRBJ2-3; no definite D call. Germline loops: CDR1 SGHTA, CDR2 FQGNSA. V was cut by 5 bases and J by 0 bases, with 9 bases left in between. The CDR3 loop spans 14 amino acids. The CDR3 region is CASSPPRSTDTQYF. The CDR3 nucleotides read TGTGCCAGCAGCCCCCCTCGGAGCACAGATACGCAGTATTTT.

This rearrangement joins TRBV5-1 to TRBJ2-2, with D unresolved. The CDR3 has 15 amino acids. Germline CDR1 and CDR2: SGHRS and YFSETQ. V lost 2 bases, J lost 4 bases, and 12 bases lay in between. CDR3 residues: CASSLNDPITGELFF. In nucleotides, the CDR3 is TGCGCCAGCAGCTTAAATGACCCGATCACCGGGGAGCTGTTTTTT.

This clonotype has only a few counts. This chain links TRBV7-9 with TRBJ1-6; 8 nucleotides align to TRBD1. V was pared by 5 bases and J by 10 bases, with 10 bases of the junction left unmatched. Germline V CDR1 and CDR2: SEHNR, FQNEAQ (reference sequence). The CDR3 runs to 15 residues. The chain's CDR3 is CASSGDQGAGSPLHF. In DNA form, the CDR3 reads TGTGCCAGCAGCGGTGACCAGGGGGCCGGATCACCCCTCCACTTT. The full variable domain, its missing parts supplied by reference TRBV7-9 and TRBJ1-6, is DTGVSQNPRHKITKRGQNVTFRCDPISEHNRLYWYRQTLGQGPEFLTYFQNEAQLEKSRLLSDRFSAERPKGSFSTLEIQRTEQGDSAMYLCASSGDQGAGSPLHFGNGTRLTVT.

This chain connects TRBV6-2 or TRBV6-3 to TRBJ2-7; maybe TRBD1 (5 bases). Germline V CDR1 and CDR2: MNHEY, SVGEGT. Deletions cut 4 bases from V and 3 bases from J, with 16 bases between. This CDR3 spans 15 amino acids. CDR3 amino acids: CASSLGSGLNYEQYF. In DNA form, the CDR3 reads TGTGCCAGCAGTTTGGGGTCAGGGCTGAACTACGAGCAGTACTTC.

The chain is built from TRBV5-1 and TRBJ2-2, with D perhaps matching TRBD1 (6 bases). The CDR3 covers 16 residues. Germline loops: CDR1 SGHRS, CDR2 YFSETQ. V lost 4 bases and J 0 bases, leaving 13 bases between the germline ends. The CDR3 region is CASSPGQTSNTGELFF. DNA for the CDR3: TGCGCCAGCAGCCCTGGACAGACCTCGAACACCGGGGAGCTGTTTTTT.

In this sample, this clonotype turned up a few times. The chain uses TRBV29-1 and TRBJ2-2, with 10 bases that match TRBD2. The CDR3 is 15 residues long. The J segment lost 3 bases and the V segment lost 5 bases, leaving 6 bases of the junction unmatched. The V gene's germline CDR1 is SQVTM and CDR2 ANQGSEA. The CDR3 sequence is CSVSTGLAYTGELFF. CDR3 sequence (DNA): TGCAGCGTTAGTACGGGACTAGCGTACACCGGGGAGCTGTTTTTT.

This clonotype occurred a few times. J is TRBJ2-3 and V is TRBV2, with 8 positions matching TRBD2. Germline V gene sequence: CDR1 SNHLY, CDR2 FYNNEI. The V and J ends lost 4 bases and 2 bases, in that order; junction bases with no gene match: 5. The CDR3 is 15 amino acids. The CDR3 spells CASSGKRGLTDTQYF. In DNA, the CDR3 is TGTGCCAGCAGTGGGAAGCGGGGGCTCACAGATACGCAGTATTTT. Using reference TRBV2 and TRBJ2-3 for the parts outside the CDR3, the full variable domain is EPEVTQTPSHQVTQMGQEVILRCVPISNHLYFYWYRQILGQKVEFLVSFYNNEISEKSEIFDDQFSVERPDGSNFTLKIRSTKLEDSAMYFCASSGKRGLTDTQYFGPGTRLTVL.

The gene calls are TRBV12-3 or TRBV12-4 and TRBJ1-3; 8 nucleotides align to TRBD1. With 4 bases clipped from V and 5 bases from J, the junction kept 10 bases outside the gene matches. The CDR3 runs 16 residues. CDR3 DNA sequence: TGTGCCAGCAGTTGGGGCGGCAGGGGGCAGAGAAACACCATATATTTT. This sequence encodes CASSWGGRGQRNTIYF.

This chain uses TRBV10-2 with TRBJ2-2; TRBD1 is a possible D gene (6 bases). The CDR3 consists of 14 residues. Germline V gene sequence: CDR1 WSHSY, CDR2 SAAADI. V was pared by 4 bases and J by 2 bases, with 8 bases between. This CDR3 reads CASSGTENTGELFF. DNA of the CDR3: TGCGCCAGCAGTGGGACAGAAAACACCGGGGAGCTGTTTTTT.

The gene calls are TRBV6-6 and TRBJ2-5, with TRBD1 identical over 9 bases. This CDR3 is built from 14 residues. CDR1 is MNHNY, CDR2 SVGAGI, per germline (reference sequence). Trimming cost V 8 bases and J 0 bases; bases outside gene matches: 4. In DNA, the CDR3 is TGTGCCAGCGGGACAGGGCCTTACCAAGAGACCCAGTACTTC. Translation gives CASGTGPYQETQYF.

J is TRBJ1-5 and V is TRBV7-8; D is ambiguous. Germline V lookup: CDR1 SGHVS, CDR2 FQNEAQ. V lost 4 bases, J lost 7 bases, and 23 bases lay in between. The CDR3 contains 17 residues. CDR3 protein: CASSYTPPGSRYQPQHF. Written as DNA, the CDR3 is TGTGCCAGCAGCTACACTCCGCCCGGGTCCCGGTACCAGCCCCAGCATTTT.

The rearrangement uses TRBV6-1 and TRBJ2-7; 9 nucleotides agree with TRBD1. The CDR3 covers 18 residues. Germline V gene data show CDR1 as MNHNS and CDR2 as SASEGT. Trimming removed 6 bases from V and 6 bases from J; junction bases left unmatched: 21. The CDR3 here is CASSTEWGPSGTGIEQYF. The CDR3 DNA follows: TGTGCCAGCAGCACCGAATGGGGGCCCTCCGGGACAGGGATCGAGCAGTACTTC.

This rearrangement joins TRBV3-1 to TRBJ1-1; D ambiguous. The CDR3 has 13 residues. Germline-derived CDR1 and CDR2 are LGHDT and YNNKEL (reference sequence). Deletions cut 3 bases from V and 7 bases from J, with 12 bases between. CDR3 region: CASSQAADFEAFF. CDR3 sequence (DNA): TGTGCCAGCAGCCAGGCAGCTGACTTTGAAGCTTTCTTT.

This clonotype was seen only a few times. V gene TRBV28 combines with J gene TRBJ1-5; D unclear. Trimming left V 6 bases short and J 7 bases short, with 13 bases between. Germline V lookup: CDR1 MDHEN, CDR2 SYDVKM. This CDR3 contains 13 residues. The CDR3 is CASRLGLAQPQHF. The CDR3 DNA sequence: TGTGCCAGCAGACTTGGCCTGGCACAGCCCCAGCATTTT.

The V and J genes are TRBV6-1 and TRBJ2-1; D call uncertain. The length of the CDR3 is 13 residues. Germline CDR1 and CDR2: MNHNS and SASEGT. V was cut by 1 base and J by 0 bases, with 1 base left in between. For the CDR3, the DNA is TGTGCCAGCAGTGAAGACTCCTACAATGAGCAGTTCTTC. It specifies CASSEDSYNEQFF.

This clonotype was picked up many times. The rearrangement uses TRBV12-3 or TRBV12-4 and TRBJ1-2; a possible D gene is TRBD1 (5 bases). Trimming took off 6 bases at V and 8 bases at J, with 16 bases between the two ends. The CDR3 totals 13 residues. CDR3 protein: CASRATERSGYTF. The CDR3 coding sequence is TGTGCCAGCAGAGCGACAGAGAGGAGCGGCTACACCTTC.

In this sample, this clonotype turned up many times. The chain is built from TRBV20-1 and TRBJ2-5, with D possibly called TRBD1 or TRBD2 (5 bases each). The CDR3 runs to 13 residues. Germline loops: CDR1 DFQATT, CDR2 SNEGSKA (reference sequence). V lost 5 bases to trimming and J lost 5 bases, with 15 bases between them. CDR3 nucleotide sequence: TGCAGTGCTGCCCTGGGACCCCGGGAGACCCAGTACTTC. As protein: CSAALGPRETQYF.